Sequencing of this T cell receptor beta chain was carried out in a study of T-cell reconstitution after alpha-beta-depleted transplantation in children. Notes on the study in general: Reportedly, roughly two months post-transplant, alpha-beta T cells arose from several hundred expanded graft clones. It was newly produced T cells that mostly accounted for T-cell counts and diversity one year after transplant. Elevated TCRbeta diversity at day 60 was traced, in some patients, to surviving recipient T cells and thymic progenitors.

On this clonotype: No antigen is known for it.

Trimming stripped 3 bases from V and 13 bases from J, with 9 bases between. The CDR3 is 10 amino acids. A library of TCRbeta sequences, prepared with unique molecular identifiers, was generated. TCRdb analysed the PCR reads with MiXCR anew, one entry per CDR3 protein. There are 550,000 to 800,000 distinct CDR3 sequences in the sample; over 10% occur only once, and 0.79% lies in the top ten. This receptor was identified in a girl aged 2 to 10 with congenital amegakaryocytic thrombocytopenia, due to receive a stem cell transplant. The V and J genes are TRBV12-3 or TRBV12-4 and TRBJ1-1; D possibly corresponds to TRBD1 (6 bases). Sequencing used PBMCs, obtained before TCRalphabeta/CD19-depleted stem cell transplant. The CDR3 DNA is TGTGCCAGCAGTTTCTCACAGGGTTTCTTT. Amino acid sequence: CASSFSQGFF.